This T cell receptor beta chain was captured in a study of T-cell memory formation after mild COVID-19. One entry per CDR3 protein results from TCRdb running MiXCR on the 5' RACE reads. The table lists approximately 570,000 distinct CDR3 sequences, approximately 19% of them singletons. This clonotype came up a few times. V was trimmed by 0 bases and J by 8 bases, leaving 17 bases between them. Per the germline V gene, CDR1 is MGHRA and CDR2 is YSYEKL. There are 16 residues in the CDR3. The sample taken for sequencing was PBMCs or a T cell subset sorted from them (not recorded which). J is TRBJ2-1 and V is TRBV4-1, with D perhaps TRBD2 (5 bases). This clonotype originated in an adult woman who had mild COVID-19 (a few samples of this study predate the infection). Cell type and time point are not known. CDR3 loop: CASSQESGIPSDEQFF. CDR3 DNA: TGCGCCAGCAGCCAAGAGTCCGGGATTCCGAGCGATGAGCAGTTCTTC.